The present T cell receptor (beta chain) was sequenced within a study of T cells in women clearing cervical HPV infection. Germline V gives CDR1 LNHDA, CDR2 SQIVND (reference sequence). There are 16 residues in the CDR3. Of note for this clone: Germline is not matched at one junction end, which may reflect a read error. The read halts 3 residues ahead of the CDR3 end, with the missing end drawn from the germline J gene. At the DNA level, this CDR3 is encoded by other sequences in the same sample as well.

The table came from immunoSEQ multiplex PCR; TCRdb's copy has only in-frame clones and leaves some out. The sample table includes some 46,000 clones. Each participant carried one incident cervical HPV16 infection only. This chain links TRBV19 with TRBJ1-3, with a weak D call TRBD1 (6 bases). The clonotype originates from a woman aged 18-70 years with a cervical HPV16 infection that either progressed to CIN3+ or cleared (not recorded which). The material sequenced was blood buffy coat. CDR3 region: CASSGYTGSSGNTIYF. The CDR3 bases that were read are TGTGCCAGTAGTGGATATACAGGGAGCTCTGGAAACACA.